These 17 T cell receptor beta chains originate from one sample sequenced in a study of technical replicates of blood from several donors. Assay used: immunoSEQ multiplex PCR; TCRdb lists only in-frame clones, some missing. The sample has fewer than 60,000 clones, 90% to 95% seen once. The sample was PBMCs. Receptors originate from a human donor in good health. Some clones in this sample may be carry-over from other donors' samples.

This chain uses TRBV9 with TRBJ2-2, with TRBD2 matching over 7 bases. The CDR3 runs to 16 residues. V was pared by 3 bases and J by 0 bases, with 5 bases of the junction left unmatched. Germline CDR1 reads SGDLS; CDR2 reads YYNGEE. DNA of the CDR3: TGTGCCAGCAGCGAGAGGGAGGGGCCGAACACCGGGGAGCTGTTTTTT. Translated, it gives CASSEREGPNTGELFF.

The CDR3 here is CAWSQGAGDQPQHF. CDR3 sequence (DNA): TGTGCCTGGTCACAGGGGGCGGGGGATCAGCCCCAGCATTTT. The V and J genes are TRBV30 and TRBJ1-5; 9 nucleotides line up with TRBD1. CDR3 length equals 14 residues. Per germline, CDR1 GTSNPN and CDR2 SVGIG (reference sequence). Germline trimming cut 5 bases from V and 5 bases from J; bases unmatched to any gene: 7.

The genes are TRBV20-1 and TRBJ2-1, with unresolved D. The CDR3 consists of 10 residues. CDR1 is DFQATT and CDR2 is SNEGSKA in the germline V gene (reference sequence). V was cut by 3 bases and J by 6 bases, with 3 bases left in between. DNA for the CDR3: TGCAGTGCTAGTCTCAATGAGCAGTTCTTC. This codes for CSASLNEQFF.

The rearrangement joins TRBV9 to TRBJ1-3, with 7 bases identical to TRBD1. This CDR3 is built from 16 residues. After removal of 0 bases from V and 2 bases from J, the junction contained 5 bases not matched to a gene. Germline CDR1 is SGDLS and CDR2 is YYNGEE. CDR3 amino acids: CASSVGSGGPGNTIYF. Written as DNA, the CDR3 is TGTGCCAGCAGCGTAGGGTCAGGGGGTCCTGGAAACACCATATATTTT.

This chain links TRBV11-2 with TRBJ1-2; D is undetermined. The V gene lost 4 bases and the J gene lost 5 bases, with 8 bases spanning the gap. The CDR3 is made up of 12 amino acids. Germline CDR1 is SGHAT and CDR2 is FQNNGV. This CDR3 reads CASSSAGYGYTF. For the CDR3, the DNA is TGTGCCAGCAGCTCGGCGGGTTATGGCTACACCTTC.

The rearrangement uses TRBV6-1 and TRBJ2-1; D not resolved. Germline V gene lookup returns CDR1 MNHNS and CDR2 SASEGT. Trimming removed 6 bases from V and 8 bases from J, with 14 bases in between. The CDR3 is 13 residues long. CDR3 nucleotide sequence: TGTGCCAGCAGCGCCAGACTCTTCGATGAGCAGTTCTTC. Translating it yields CASSARLFDEQFF.

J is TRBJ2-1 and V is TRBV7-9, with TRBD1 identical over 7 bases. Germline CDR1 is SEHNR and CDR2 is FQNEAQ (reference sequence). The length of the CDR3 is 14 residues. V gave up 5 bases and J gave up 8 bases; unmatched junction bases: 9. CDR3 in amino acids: CASSGVRGRDEQFF. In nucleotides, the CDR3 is TGTGCCAGCAGCGGTGTTAGGGGGCGGGATGAGCAGTTCTTC.

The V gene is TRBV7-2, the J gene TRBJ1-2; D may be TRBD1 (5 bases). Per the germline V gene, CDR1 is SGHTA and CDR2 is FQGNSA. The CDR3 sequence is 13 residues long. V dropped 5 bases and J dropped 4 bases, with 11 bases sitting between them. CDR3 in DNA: TGTGCCAGCAGCGGCGGGGGAATCTATGGCTACACCTTC. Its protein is CASSGGGIYGYTF.

The CDR3 sequence is CAIRAGAKANEQFF. The CDR3 nucleotides read TGTGCCATCAGAGCGGGGGCCAAGGCCAATGAGCAGTTCTTC. The chain is built from TRBV10-3 and TRBJ2-1; 8 bases line up with TRBD2. The V gene end was trimmed by 6 bases and the J gene end by 6 bases; junction bases not matched to a gene: 7. Germline V gene lookup returns CDR1 ENHRY and CDR2 SYGVKD. The CDR3 is 14 residues long.

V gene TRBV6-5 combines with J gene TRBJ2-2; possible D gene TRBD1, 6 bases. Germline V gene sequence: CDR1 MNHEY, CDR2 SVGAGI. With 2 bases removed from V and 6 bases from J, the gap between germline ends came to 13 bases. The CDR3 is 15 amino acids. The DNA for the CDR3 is TGTGCCAGCAGTTACGATGGGGGCGCGGCCGGGGAGCTGTTTTTT. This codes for CASSYDGGAAGELFF.

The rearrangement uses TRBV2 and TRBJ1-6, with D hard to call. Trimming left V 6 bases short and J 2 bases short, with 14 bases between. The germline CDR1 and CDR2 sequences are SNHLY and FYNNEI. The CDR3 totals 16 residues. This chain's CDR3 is CASSGLELPYNSPLHF. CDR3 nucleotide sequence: TGTGCCAGCAGCGGACTCGAACTCCCCTATAATTCACCCCTCCACTTT. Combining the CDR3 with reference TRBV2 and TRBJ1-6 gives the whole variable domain EPEVTQTPSHQVTQMGQEVILRCVPISNHLYFYWYRQILGQKVEFLVSFYNNEISEKSEIFDDQFSVERPDGSNFTLKIRSTKLEDSAMYFCASSGLELPYNSPLHFGNGTRLTVT.

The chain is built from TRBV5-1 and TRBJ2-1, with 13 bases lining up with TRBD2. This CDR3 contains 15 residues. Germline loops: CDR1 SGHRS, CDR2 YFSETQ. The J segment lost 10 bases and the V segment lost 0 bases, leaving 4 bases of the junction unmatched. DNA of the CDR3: TGCGCCAGCAGCTTGGGACTAGCGGGAGGTGGAGAGCAGTTCTTC. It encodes CASSLGLAGGGEQFF.

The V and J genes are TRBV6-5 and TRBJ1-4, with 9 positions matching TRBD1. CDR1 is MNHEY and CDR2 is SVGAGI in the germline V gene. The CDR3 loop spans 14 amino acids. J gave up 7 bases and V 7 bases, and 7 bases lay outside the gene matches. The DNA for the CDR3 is TGTGCCAGCAACATTCGACAGGGGGGTGAAAAACTGTTTTTT. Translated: CASNIRQGGEKLFF.

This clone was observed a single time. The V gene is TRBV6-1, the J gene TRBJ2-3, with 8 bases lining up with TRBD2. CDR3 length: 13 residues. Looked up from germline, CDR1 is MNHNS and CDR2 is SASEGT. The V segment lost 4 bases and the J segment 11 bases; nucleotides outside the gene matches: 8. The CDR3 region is CASSGGRSGGQYF. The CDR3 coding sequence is TGTGCCAGCAGTGGGGGGAGGAGCGGGGGGCAGTATTTT.

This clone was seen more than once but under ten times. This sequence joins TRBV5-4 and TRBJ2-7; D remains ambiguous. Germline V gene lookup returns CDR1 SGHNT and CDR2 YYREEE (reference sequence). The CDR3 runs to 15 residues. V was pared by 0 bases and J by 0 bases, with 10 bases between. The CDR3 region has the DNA TGTGCCAGCAGCTTGGATGCAGGATACTCCTACGAGCAGTACTTC. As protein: CASSLDAGYSYEQYF.

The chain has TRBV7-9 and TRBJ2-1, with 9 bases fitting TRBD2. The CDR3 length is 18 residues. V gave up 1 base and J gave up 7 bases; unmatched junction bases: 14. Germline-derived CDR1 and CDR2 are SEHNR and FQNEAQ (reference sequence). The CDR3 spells CASSLGLTAGGPKNEQFF. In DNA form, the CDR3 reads TGTGCCAGCAGCTTAGGGTTGACCGCGGGGGGGCCCAAGAATGAGCAGTTCTTC.

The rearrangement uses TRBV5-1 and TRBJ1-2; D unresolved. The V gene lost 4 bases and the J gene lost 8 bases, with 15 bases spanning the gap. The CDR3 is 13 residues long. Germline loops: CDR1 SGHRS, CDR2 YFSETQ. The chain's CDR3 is CASSALGNHGYTF. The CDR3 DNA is TGCGCCAGCAGCGCCCTAGGTAACCACGGCTACACCTTC.